This TCR beta chain was sequenced during a study of regulatory T cells in long-lasting Graves disease. Described time point: newly diagnosed GD, antithyroid drugs for less than 3 months. Following extraction of RNA from PBMCs, that RNA was used to make the TCR library. With 3 bases removed from V and 4 bases from J, the gap between germline ends came to 8 bases. The CDR3 spans 13 residues. From germline, CDR1 is KGHSH and CDR2 LQKENI. Arm-PCR of CDR3 regions with iRepertoire HTBI primers generated TCR beta libraries. Each CDR3 protein gets one entry after TCRdb re-called the multiplex PCR reads with MiXCR. The sample lists roughly 430,000 distinct CDR3 sequences, about 15% occurring once. This clonotype has ten or more counts. These data are also associated with another study on T cells in Graves' hyperthyroidism and ophthalmopathy.

Sequenced here: peripheral blood mononuclear cells (PBMCs), sampled at new diagnosis, from a patient treated with antithyroid drugs. The V call is TRBV18, the J call TRBJ2-3; D unclear. The origin of this receptor is a woman under 40 with Graves disease. CDR3 amino acids: CASSPDVADTQYF. The CDR3 DNA reads as TGTGCCAGCTCACCGGACGTAGCAGATACGCAGTATTTT.